This T cell receptor (beta chain) emerged from a study of control samples from healthy donors and cancer patients (TCRdb year 2020). Receptor libraries were prepared by the immunoSEQ multiplex PCR assay. The source is immuneACCESS, and TCRdb retained only in-frame sequences with V and J called. Part of the clones is not carried over; for the studies checked, unresolved V genes explain less than half of this, and the remainder is unexplained. The sample has about 76,000 clones on record, around 90% of them singletons. The top ten hold approximately 8.8% of the sample. Details on this clone: Its cognate antigen has yet to be identified. No base quality information exists; no much larger clone differs at one position.

The germline V gene specifies SGHNT as CDR1 and YENEEA as CDR2. Spanning cysteine to phenylalanine, the CDR3 consists of 15 amino acids. Of all the DNA, just the CDR3 is kept, 45 bases in frame from base 1. Recombination linked TRBV11-3 to TRBJ2-3; the junction holds 8 bases that match TRBD2. The TCR was taken from a woman aged 45-60 years with colorectal cancer. Sample: PBMCs. The DNA is TGTGCAACCCCGCTCCGGGGGGGCATGACAGATACGCAGTATTTT. The encoded protein is CATPLRGGMTDTQYF.